These T cell receptor beta chains were read from a single sample in a study of blood T cell repertoires in COVID-19. TCRdb keeps only in-frame clones here, not all; method: immunoSEQ multiplex PCR. The sample lists over 75,000 clones, roughly 80% occurring once. Sequenced: peripheral blood. Receptors were obtained from a human donor in a cohort sampled during active COVID-19. The conserved cysteine and the conserved F or W are not part of the CDR3 here.

j_gene | len | v_gene | CDR3aa
TRBJ1-2 | 12 | TRBV5-1 | ASRTGTGAGGYT
TRBJ2-3 | 15 | TRBV7-3 | ASSLAGGPIDTDTQY
TRBJ2-2 | 14 | TRBV11-2 | ASSPRQGFYTGELF
TRBJ2-7 | 11 | TRBV18 | ASSPSDRGEQY
TRBJ2-1 | 14 | TRBV11-2 | ASSQRAGGDDNEQF
TRBJ2-1 | 13 | TRBV6-5 | ASKLAGGAYNEQF
TRBJ1-6 | 10 | TRBV10-3 | ATGTGESPLH
TRBJ2-1 | 15 | TRBV19 | ASSRRSLGQGNNEQF
TRBJ1-2 | 11 | TRBV5-1 | ASSLDSNYGYT
TRBJ1-1 | 12 | TRBV5-6 | ASSYRGLLSEAF
TRBJ2-6 | 15 | TRBV11-3 | ASSPGQGASGANVLT
TRBJ1-1 | 10 | TRBV18 | ASSPNRGEAF
TRBJ1-2 | 12 | TRBV29-1 | SVENDSFNYGYT
TRBJ2-2 | 10 | TRBV6-5 | ASSRATGELF
TRBJ1-6 | 11 | TRBV30 | AWGTGRNSPLH
TRBJ2-5 | 11 | TRBV5-1 | ASNEGGRETQY
TRBJ1-2 | 12 | TRBV25-1 | ASSEWVGIGGYT
TRBJ1-1 | 11 | TRBV10-3 | AISVQPNTEAF
TRBJ2-6 | 13 | TRBV18 | ASSPSESGANVLT
TRBJ2-7 | 13 | TRBV6-5 | ASSYWVAGGYEQY
TRBJ1-4 | 12 | TRBV10-3 | AISDRTGEEKLF
TRBJ2-7 | 15 | TRBV4-2 | ASSPGVLQGLSYEQY
TRBJ2-5 | 13 | TRBV7-3 | ASSLTTSKQETQY
TRBJ1-6 | 12 | TRBV25-1 | ASTGVRVNSPLH
TRBJ1-5 | 13 | TRBV6-5 | ASSYRRDIHQPQH
TRBJ2-1 | 15 | TRBV19 | ASSISGGTGSYNEQF
TRBJ1-1 | 12 | TRBV9 | ASSVEQVGTEAF
TRBJ2-5 | 11 | TRBV9 | ASSQTGGETQY
TRBJ1-2 | 13 | TRBV5-8 | ASSFRDRRGSGYT
TRBJ2-2 | 13 | TRBV6-5 | ASSYVHPRTGELF
TRBJ2-1 | 12 | TRBV24-1 | ATSPSGSSNEQF
TRBJ2-3 | 12 | TRBV9 | ASSPRTGTDTQY
TRBJ2-6 | 15 | TRBV27 | ASSLWGQVTGANVLT
TRBJ2-1 | 13 | TRBV7-9 | ASSLIGPRRDEQF
TRBJ2-7 | 14 | TRBV6-5 | ASSWTTTTSIYEQY
TRBJ2-7 | 12 | TRBV7-9 | ASGTSGRGYEQY
TRBJ1-2 | 13 | TRBV5-1 | ASSLVGSPSLGYT
TRBJ1-6 | 12 | TRBV6-5 | ASGTGVNNSPLH
TRBJ2-5 | 14 | TRBV9 | ASSVEASGGKETQY
TRBJ2-2 | 13 | TRBV7-3 | ASSSPFSNTGELF
TRBJ2-1 | 13 | TRBV7-9 | ASSSGLAGVNEQF